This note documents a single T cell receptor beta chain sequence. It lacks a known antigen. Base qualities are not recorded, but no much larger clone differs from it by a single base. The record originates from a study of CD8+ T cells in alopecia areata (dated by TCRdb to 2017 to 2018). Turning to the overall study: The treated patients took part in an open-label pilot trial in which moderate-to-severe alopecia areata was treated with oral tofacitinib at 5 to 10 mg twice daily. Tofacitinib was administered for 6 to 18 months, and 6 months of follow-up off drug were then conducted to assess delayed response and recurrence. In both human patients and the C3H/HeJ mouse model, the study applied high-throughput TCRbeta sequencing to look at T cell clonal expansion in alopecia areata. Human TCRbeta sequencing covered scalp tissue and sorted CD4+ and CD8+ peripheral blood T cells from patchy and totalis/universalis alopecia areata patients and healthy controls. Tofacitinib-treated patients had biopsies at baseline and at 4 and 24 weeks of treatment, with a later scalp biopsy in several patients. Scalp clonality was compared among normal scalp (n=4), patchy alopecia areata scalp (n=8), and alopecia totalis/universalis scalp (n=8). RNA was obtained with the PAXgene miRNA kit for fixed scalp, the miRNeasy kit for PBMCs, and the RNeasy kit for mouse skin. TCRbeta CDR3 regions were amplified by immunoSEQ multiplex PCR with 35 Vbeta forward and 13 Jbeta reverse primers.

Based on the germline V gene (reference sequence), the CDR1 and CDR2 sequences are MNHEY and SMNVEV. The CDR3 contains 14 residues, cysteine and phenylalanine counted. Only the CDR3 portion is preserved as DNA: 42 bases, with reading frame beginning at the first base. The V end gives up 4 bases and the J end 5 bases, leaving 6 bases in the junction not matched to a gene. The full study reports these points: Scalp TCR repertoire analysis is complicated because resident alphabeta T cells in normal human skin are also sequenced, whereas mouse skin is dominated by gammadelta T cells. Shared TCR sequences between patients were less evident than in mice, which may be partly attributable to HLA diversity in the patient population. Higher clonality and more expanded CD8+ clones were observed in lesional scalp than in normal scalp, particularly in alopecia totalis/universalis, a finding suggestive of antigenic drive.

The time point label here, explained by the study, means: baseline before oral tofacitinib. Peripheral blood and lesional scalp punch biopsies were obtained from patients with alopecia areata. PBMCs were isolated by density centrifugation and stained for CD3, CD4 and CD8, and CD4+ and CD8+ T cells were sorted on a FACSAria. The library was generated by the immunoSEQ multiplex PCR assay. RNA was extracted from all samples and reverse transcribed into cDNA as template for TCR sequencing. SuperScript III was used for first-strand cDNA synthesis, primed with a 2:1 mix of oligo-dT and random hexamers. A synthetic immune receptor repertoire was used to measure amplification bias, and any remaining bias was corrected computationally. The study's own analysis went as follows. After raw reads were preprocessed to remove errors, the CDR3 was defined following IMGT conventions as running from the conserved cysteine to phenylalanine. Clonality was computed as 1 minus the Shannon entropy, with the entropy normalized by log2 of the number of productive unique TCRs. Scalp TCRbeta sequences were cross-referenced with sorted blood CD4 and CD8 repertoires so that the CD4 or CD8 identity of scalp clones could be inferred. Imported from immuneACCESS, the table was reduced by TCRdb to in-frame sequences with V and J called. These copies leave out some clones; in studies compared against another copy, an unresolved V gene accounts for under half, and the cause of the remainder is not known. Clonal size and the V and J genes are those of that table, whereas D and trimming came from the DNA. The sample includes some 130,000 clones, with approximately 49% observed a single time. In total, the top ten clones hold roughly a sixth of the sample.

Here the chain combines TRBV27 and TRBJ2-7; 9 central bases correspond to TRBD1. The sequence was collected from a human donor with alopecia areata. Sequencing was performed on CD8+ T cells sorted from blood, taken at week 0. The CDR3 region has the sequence CASSSTGGDHEQYF. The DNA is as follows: TGTGCCAGCAGTTCAACAGGGGGCGACCACGAGCAGTACTTC.